Detailed here is one TCR beta chain. Antigen: not known. The data were produced by immunoSEQ multiplex PCR, yet TCRdb's version contains in-frame clones alone and is incomplete. The sample includes 200,000 to 250,000 clones, around 90% of them seen just once. Losses at the gene ends were 10 bases for V and 7 bases for J; bases not matched to a gene: 9. CDR1 is MDHEN and CDR2 is SYDVKM in the germline V gene. This CDR3 is 14 amino acids long. These data are taken from a study of cytomegalovirus exposure and HLA in healthy donors. Study-wide results and limits: In vitro assays verified that three CMV-associated chains recognized CMV antigens specifically.

Input material: PBMCs. The source is a woman between 18 and 30 years old in good health and CMV-seropositive. The V call is TRBV28, the J call TRBJ2-1; 11 nucleotides match TRBD2. CDR3 in DNA: TGTGCCATTCCGGAACTAGCGGGAGTAAATGAGCAGTTCTTC. This translates into CAIPELAGVNEQFF.